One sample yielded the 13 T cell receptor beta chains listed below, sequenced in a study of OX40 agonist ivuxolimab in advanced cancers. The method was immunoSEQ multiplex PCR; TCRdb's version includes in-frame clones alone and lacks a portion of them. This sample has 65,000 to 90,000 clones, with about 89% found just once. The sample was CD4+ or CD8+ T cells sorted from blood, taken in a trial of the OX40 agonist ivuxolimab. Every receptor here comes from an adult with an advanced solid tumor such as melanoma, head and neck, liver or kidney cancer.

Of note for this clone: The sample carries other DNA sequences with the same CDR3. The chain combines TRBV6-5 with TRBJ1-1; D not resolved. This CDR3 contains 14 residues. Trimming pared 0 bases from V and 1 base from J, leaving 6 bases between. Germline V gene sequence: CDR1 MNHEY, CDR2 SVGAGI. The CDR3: CASSYSGGNTEAFF. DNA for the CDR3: TGTGCCAGCAGTTACTCCGGAGGGAACACTGAAGCTTTCTTT.

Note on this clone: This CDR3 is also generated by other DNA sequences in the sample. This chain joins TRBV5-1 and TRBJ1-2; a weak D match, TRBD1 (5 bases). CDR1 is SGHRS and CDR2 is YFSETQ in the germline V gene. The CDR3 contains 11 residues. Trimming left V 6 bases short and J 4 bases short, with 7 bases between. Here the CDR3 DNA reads TGCGCCAGCACGGACACCTATGGCTACACCTTC. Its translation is CASTDTYGYTF.

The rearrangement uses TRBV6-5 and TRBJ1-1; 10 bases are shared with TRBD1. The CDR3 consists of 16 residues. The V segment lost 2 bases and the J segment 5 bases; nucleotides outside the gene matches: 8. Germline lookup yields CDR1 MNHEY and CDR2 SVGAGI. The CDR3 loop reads CASSYTVDRGHTEAFF. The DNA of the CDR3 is TGTGCCAGCAGTTACACAGTCGACAGGGGGCATACTGAAGCTTTCTTT.

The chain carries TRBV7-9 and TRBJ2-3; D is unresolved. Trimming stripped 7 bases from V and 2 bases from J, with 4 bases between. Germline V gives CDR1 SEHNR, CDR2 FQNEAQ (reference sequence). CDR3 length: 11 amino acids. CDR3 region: CASTSTDTQYF. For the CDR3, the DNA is TGTGCCAGCACCTCCACAGATACGCAGTATTTT.

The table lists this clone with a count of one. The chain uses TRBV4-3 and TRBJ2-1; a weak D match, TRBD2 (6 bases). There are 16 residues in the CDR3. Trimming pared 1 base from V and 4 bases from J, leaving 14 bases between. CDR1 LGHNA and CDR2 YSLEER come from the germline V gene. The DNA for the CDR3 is TGCGCCAGCAGCCAAGCATGGCTAGCGTCTTACAATGAGCAGTTCTTC. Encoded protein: CASSQAWLASYNEQFF.

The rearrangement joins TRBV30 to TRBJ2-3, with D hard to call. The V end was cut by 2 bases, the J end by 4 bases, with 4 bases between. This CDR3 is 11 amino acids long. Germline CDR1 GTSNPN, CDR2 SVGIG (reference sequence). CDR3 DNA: TGTGCCTGGAGTATTTCAGATACGCAGTATTTT. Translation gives CAWSISDTQYF.

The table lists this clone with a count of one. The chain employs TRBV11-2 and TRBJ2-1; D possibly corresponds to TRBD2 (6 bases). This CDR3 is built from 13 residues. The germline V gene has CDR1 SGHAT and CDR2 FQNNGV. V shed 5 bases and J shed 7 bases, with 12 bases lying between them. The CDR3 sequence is CASSHTSQNEQFF. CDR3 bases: TGTGCCAGCAGCCATACTAGCCAGAATGAGCAGTTCTTC.

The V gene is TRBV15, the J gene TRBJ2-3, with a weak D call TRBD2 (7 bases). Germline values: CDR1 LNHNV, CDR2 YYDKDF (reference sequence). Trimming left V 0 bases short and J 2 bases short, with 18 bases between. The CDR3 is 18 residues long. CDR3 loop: CATSRDPLRGGHTDTQYF. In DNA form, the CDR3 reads TGTGCCACCAGCAGAGATCCCCTAAGGGGGGGGCACACAGATACGCAGTATTTT.

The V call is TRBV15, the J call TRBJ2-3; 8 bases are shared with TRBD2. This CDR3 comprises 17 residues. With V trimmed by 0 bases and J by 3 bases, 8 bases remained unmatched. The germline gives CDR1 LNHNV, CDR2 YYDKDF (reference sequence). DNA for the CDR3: TGTGCCACCAGCAGAGATCGTCTTGCGGGAGGTACAGATACGCAGTATTTT. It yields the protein CATSRDRLAGGTDTQYF.

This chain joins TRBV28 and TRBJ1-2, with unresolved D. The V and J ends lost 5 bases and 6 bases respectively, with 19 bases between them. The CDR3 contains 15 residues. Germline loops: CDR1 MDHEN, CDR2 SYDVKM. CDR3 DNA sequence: TGTGCCAGCAGTCCCACCTTGCAATCGAAGGATGGCTACACCTTC. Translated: CASSPTLQSKDGYTF.

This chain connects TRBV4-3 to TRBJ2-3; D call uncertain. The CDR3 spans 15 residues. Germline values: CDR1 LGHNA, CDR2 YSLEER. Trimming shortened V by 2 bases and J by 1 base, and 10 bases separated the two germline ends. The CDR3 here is CASSQKVYGTDTQYF. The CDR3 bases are TGCGCCAGCAGCCAAAAGGTCTACGGCACAGATACGCAGTATTTT.

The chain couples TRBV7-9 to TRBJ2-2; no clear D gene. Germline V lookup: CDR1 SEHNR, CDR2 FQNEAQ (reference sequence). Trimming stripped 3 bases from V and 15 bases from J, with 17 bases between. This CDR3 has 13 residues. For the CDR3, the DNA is TGTGCCAGCAGCTTGAATTGGCCTAAAACGTTGTTTTTT. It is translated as CASSLNWPKTLFF.

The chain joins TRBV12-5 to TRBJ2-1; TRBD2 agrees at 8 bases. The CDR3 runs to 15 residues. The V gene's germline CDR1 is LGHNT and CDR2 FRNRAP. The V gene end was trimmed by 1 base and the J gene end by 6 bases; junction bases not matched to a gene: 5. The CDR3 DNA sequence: TGTGCTAGTGGTTTGGGGGTAGCGGGAAGCAATGAGCAGTTCTTC. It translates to CASGLGVAGSNEQFF. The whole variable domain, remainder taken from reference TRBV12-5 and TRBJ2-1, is DARVTQTPRHKVTEMGQEVTMRCQPILGHNTVFWYRQTMMQGLELLAYFRNRAPLDDSGMPKDRFSAEMPDATLATLKIQPSEPRDSAVYFCASGLGVAGSNEQFFGPGTRLTVL.